This T cell receptor beta chain was captured in a study of PD-L1 blockade in urothelial cancer. Study-wide context: A median blood sample held approximately 150,000 T cells and approximately 84,000 unique TCRs. The study, taken as a whole, reports: Below-median pretreatment blood TCR clonality was associated with improved progression-free and overall survival.

Synthetic TCR analog templates were added to each PCR reaction. Profiling relied on immunoSEQ multiplex PCR, and the TCRdb table lists in-frame clones only, not all of them. Found here are 75,000 to 100,000 clones, 75% to 90% of them singletons; the top ten hold roughly 8%. Stated time point: peripheral blood 6 weeks after treatment start. Samples spanned pretreatment and treatment, with 1 to 8 time points per patient. The ends lost 7 bases at V and 4 bases at J; junction bases unmatched: 11. The CDR3 loop spans 16 amino acids. Looked up from germline, CDR1 is SQVTM and CDR2 is ANQGSEA. With respect to this clone: Antigen unknown.

The chain recombines TRBV29-1 with TRBJ2-1, with TRBD2 matching 12 bases. This receptor was taken from a man aged 65 to 79 with urothelial cancer. The specimen was PBMCs, collected around atezolizumab (anti-PD-L1) treatment. The CDR3 bases are TGCAGCGCCATCCTAGCGGGAGGGCCGGTATACAATGAGCAGTTCTTC. It translates to CSAILAGGPVYNEQFF.